These 8 T cell receptor beta chains were all obtained from the same sample, sequenced in a study of human T cells and chemical hapten exposure. Time point in this sample: patch test 1, 2 weeks after DPC sensitization. This sample's treatment: therapeutic diphenylcyclopropenone sensitization with weekly scalp DPC. In TCRdb, the RACE reads were re-called with MiXCR into one record per CDR3 protein. The sample lists nearly 80,000 distinct CDR3 sequences; over 9% were seen once. The input for sequencing was whole blood, taken in connection with sensitization to the hapten diphenylcyclopropenone (DPC). The receptors derive from a woman aged 50 to 60 with alopecia areata. Some clones in this sample may be carry-over from other donors' samples.

This clonotype has more than one count but fewer than ten. This chain uses TRBV28 with TRBJ1-6; 10 positions agree with TRBD1. CDR1 MDHEN and CDR2 SYDVKM come from the germline V gene. The CDR3 has 16 residues. V gave up 3 bases and J gave up 10 bases; unmatched junction bases: 9. The CDR3 loop is CASSFPGQGVQSPLHF. In DNA form, the CDR3 reads TGTGCCAGCAGTTTTCCTGGACAGGGGGTCCAATCACCCCTCCACTTT.

The rearrangement links TRBV18 to TRBJ2-4, with D tentatively TRBD1 (6 bases). Germline lookup yields CDR1 KGHSH and CDR2 LQKENI. The CDR3 is 16 residues long. Trimming left V 4 bases short and J 0 bases short, with 13 bases between. The CDR3 protein is CASSHPGHEAKNIQYF. As DNA, the CDR3 is TGTGCCAGCTCACATCCGGGACACGAAGCCAAAAACATTCAGTACTTC.

The sample holds a few counts of this clonotype. V usage is TRBV18 and J usage is TRBJ2-1, with a possible D match to TRBD2 (5 bases). This CDR3 is built from 13 residues. Germline lookup yields CDR1 KGHSH and CDR2 LQKENI. V was pared by 1 base and J by 8 bases, with 9 bases between. The CDR3 nucleotides are TGTGCCAGCTCACCACGAGGGAGCGATGAGCAGTTCTTC. Translated: CASSPRGSDEQFF.

This clonotype has at least ten counts. The chain employs TRBV18 and TRBJ1-6, with 7 bases lining up with TRBD1. Germline V CDR1 and CDR2: KGHSH, LQKENI. There are 14 residues in the CDR3. The V segment lost 6 bases and the J segment 7 bases; nucleotides outside the gene matches: 6. The CDR3: CASSRGTENSPLHF. The DNA of the CDR3 is TGTGCCAGCTCCCGCGGGACAGAAAATTCACCCCTCCACTTT.

This clonotype was counted between two and nine times. This chain connects TRBV2 to TRBJ1-4; D uncertain. Germline CDR1 and CDR2: SNHLY and FYNNEI. The CDR3 length is 13 residues. Trimming stripped 5 bases from V and 5 bases from J, with 9 bases between. CDR3 loop: CASSITGNEKLFF. The DNA of the CDR3 is TGTGCCAGCAGTATAACGGGAAATGAAAAACTGTTTTTT.

This chain joins TRBV29-1 and TRBJ2-7; possibly TRBD1 for D (5 bases). This CDR3 contains 13 residues. The germline V gene encodes CDR1 SQVTM and CDR2 ANQGSEA. With 4 bases removed from V and 2 bases from J, the gap between germline ends came to 12 bases. CDR3 nucleotides: TGCAGCGTTGCCCCAGGGTCTCCCTACGAGCAGTACTTC. It yields the protein CSVAPGSPYEQYF.

This clonotype has just a few counts. CDR3 DNA sequence: TGTGCCAGCAGCCAAGATTATTTAGCGGACAGGGGCTCCTACGAGCAGTACTTC. Translating it yields CASSQDYLADRGSYEQYF. The chain links TRBV3-1 to TRBJ2-7; 9 positions match TRBD1. This CDR3 comprises 18 residues. Losses at the gene ends were 0 bases for V and 0 bases for J; bases not matched to a gene: 9. Germline lookup yields CDR1 LGHDT and CDR2 YNNKEL (reference sequence).

The sample holds a few counts of this clonotype. This rearrangement joins TRBV20-1 to TRBJ1-2; TRBD1 is a possible D gene (5 bases). CDR1 is DFQATT and CDR2 is SNEGSKA in the germline V gene (reference sequence). This CDR3 comprises 12 residues. Trimming shortened V by 5 bases and J by 1 base, and 8 bases separated the two germline ends. The CDR3 here is CSADDSNYGYTF. CDR3 DNA: TGCAGTGCTGACGACAGTAACTATGGCTACACCTTC.